This is a list of T cell receptor beta chains from one sample in a study of blood T cell repertoires in COVID-19. Assay: immunoSEQ multiplex PCR; the TCRdb copy retains only in-frame clones and omits some. The table shows 250,000 to 400,000 clones, with more than 90% occurring only once. Sequenced sample: PBMCs or T cells enriched from blood (not recorded which). The origin of the receptors is a man in his 60s who had recovered from COVID-19. The conserved cysteine and the conserved F or W are not part of the CDR3 here.

V: TRBV14; length: 9; J: TRBJ1-1; CDR3: ASSRQGEAF
V: TRBV30; length: 13; J: TRBJ1-6; CDR3: AWRELVQGQAPLH
V: TRBV12-3/TRBV12-4; length: 10; J: TRBJ1-2; CDR3: ASRPSGDGYT
V: TRBV5-1; length: 13; J: TRBJ1-1; CDR3: ASSPEGQPNTEAF
V: TRBV9; length: 12; J: TRBJ1-3; CDR3: ASSDRDSGNTIY
V: TRBV13; length: 20; J: TRBJ2-1; CDR3: ASTLARPLALKREGVSNEQF
V: TRBV9; length: 13; J: TRBJ2-7; CDR3: ASSVASGQGYEQY
V: TRBV7-2; length: 12; J: TRBJ2-2; CDR3: ASSFGSGTGELF
V: TRBV12-3/TRBV12-4; length: 11; J: TRBJ2-3; CDR3: ASSSQGADTQY
V: TRBV18; length: 9; J: TRBJ2-7; CDR3: ASSHSYEQY
V: TRBV24-1; length: 13; J: TRBJ2-3; CDR3: ATSDPGQVRDTQY
V: TRBV6-6; length: 11; J: TRBJ1-1; CDR3: ASSSRGNTEAF
V: TRBV5-4; length: 12; J: TRBJ1-2; CDR3: ASSLQGVNYGYT
V: TRBV19; length: 16; J: TRBJ1-1; CDR3: ASSLRTGGASPNTEAF
V: TRBV21-1; length: 16; J: TRBJ1-2; CDR3: ASSKVAFWTREGHGYT
V: TRBV19; length: 13; J: TRBJ2-7; CDR3: ASSRDRRSSYEQY
V: TRBV5-4; length: 12; J: TRBJ2-1; CDR3: ASSPGDSYNEQF
V: TRBV27; length: 12; J: TRBJ1-4; CDR3: ASSTTAVAVELF
V: TRBV11-1; length: 11; J: TRBJ2-7; CDR3: ATTQTNSYEQY
V: TRBV18; length: 13; J: TRBJ2-3; CDR3: ASSPRASGTDTQY
V: TRBV6-2/TRBV6-3; length: 14; J: TRBJ2-1; CDR3: ASSLPGTGAYNEQF
V: TRBV6-5; length: 13; J: TRBJ2-3; CDR3: ASSYSGVSTDTQY
V: TRBV19; length: 12; J: TRBJ1-1; CDR3: ASSRGQMNTEAF
V: TRBV2; length: 11; J: TRBJ2-2; CDR3: ASKGRNTGELF
V: TRBV6-5; length: 12; J: TRBJ1-5; CDR3: ASRDRGNNQPQH
V: TRBV14; length: 16; J: TRBJ1-6; CDR3: ASSQDRGGQGYYSPLH
V: TRBV7-8; length: 14; J: TRBJ2-1; CDR3: ASSLPGQRGVNEQF
V: TRBV13; length: 11; J: TRBJ1-5; CDR3: ASSLSRNQPQH
V: TRBV5-4; length: 9; J: TRBJ2-5; CDR3: AMGGQETQY
V: TRBV4-3; length: 14; J: TRBJ1-1; CDR3: ASSQDGRGSGTEAF
V: TRBV29-1; length: 17; J: TRBJ2-7; CDR3: SVEKGAGQGGSVPNEQY
V: TRBV28; length: 13; J: TRBJ2-5; CDR3: ASSLIAGGRETQY
V: TRBV2; length: 12; J: TRBJ1-5; CDR3: ASSGGQGGQPQH
V: TRBV2; length: 16; J: TRBJ1-4; CDR3: ASSEPGLQRPTNEKLF
V: TRBV3-1/TRBV3-2; length: 12; J: TRBJ2-1; CDR3: ASSSLYGGSGQF
V: TRBV7-2; length: 17; J: TRBJ1-1; CDR3: ASSLFFAGQSSQNTEAF
V: TRBV7-2; length: 14; J: TRBJ2-3; CDR3: ASSLGPAGGPDTQY
V: TRBV19; length: 11; J: TRBJ2-5; CDR3: ASSTYRGETQY
V: TRBV6-5; length: 12; J: TRBJ1-1; CDR3: ASSTGGINTEAF
V: TRBV12-3/TRBV12-4; length: 11; J: TRBJ1-5; CDR3: ASRDRGGQPQH
V: TRBV2; length: 14; J: TRBJ1-1; CDR3: ASSIPRQGPSTEAF
V: TRBV6-5; length: 14; J: TRBJ2-7; CDR3: ASSSAGSDLSYEQY
V: TRBV19; length: 12; J: TRBJ2-1; CDR3: ASSIGTSSKEQF
V: TRBV5-1; length: 14; J: TRBJ2-1; CDR3: ASSTSLAGNYNEQF
V: TRBV19; length: 15; J: TRBJ1-2; CDR3: ASSTLPPSGANYGYT